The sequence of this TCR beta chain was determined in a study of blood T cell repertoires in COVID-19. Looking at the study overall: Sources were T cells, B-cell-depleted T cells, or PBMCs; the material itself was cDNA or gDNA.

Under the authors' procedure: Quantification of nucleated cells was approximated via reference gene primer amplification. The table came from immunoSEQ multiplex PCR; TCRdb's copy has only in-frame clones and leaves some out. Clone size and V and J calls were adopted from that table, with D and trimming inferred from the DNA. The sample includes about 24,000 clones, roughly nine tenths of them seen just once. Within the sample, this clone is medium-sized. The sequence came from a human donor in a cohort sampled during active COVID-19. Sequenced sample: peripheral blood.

The CDR3 region has the DNA TGTGCCATCAGTCTGACAGGCCCTCAGGGCAATCAGCCCCAGCATTTT. Protein product: CAISLTGPQGNQPQHF. This rearrangement joins TRBV10-3 to TRBJ1-5, with a tentative D call TRBD1 (6 bases). CDR3 size: 16 residues. V was clipped by 5 bases and J by 2 bases, with 16 bases between them. CDR1 and CDR2 from the germline V gene are ENHRY and SYGVKD.